This paragraph covers one T cell receptor (beta chain) sequence. The antigen remains unidentified. TCRdb independently ran MiXCR on the reads; one entry per CDR3 protein. The sample carries some 400,000 distinct CDR3 sequences, 15% to 20% recorded once. This specimen belongs to a study of T cell repertoires in cytomegalovirus infection. Study details: Signatures in public TCR beta sequences pointed to both CMV infection and matching HLA type. General observations from the study: The study found HLA-C-restricted CMV-specific TCR beta clonotypes dominating the ex vivo response.

The CDR3 consists of 13 residues. J gave up 5 bases and V 4 bases, and 4 bases lay outside the gene matches. Looked up from germline, CDR1 is SGDLS and CDR2 is YYNGEE. The sequence came from a human donor in good health (CMV status not recorded). Some clones in this sample may be carry-over from other donors' samples. The rearrangement joins TRBV9 to TRBJ2-3, with 7 bases matching TRBD1. The specimen sequenced was PBMCs. As DNA, the CDR3 is TGTGCCAGCAGCCCCCGGGACAGAGATACGCAGTATTTT. It encodes CASSPRDRDTQYF.